Listed below are T cell receptor beta chains from one sample, sequenced in a study of T cell responses to AZD1222 COVID-19 vaccine. TCRdb keeps only in-frame clones here, not all; method: immunoSEQ multiplex PCR. The sample has around 140,000 clones, about 91% seen once. Material: peripheral blood, obtained on day 0 of AZD1222 vaccination. These TCRs come from an adult in good health. Both conserved end residues are part of each CDR3. The order of the fields is CDR3 length, V gene, J gene, CDR3 protein.

12	TRBV6-2/TRBV6-3	TRBJ1-2	CASSSLGYGYTF
14	TRBV4-2	TRBJ1-5	CASSSSGGSQPQHF
14	TRBV7-9	TRBJ2-1	CASRSPGTSNEQFF
16	TRBV7-6	TRBJ2-1	CASSRLAGDQYNEQFF
14	TRBV6-5	TRBJ1-4	CASAQGATNEKLFF
16	TRBV7-9	TRBJ1-6	CASSLGVTVTNSPLHF
15	TRBV10-1	TRBJ2-7	CASSEGLAGGYEQYF
17	TRBV28	TRBJ2-2	CASSSPRLAGDTGELFF
14	TRBV9	TRBJ2-7	CASSATGISYEQYF
14	TRBV11-3	TRBJ2-7	CASSHYREAYEQYF
16	TRBV28	TRBJ2-2	CASRPAGQKLTGELFF
17	TRBV11-2	TRBJ2-1	CASSSLPQAGSYNEQFF
15	TRBV10-1	TRBJ2-1	CASSERERRYNEQFF
14	TRBV9	TRBJ2-3	CASSVMATTDTQYF
17	TRBV28	TRBJ1-5	CASSFIGTGGPNQPQHF
14	TRBV19	TRBJ1-5	CASSIGDGNQPQHF
14	TRBV19	TRBJ2-5	CASSMTGWQETQYF
16	TRBV11-1	TRBJ2-1	CASSSPGTSGYNEQFF
10	TRBV12-5	TRBJ2-1	CASGFYEQFF
17	TRBV6-1	TRBJ2-7	CASSEYLSGVHTYEQYF
15	TRBV7-3	TRBJ2-7	CASSLTGTGAYEQYF
13	TRBV11-3	TRBJ1-1	CASSPRGGTEAFF